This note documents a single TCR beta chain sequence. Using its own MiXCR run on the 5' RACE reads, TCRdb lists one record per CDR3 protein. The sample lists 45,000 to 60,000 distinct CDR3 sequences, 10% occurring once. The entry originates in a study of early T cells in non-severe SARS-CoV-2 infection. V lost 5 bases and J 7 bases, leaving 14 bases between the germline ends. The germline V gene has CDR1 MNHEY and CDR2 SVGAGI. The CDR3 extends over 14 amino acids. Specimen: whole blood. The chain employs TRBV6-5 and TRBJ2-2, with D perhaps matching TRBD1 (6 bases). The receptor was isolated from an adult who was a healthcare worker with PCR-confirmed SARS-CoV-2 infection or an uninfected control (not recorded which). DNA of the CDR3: TGTGCCAGCAGTGAGACAGGACGGTACGGGGAGCTGTTTTTT. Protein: CASSETGRYGELFF.